The 30 T cell receptor beta chains in this list originate from one sample, sequenced in a study of molecular identifiers for immune sequencing clone quantification. Each CDR3 protein gets one entry after TCRdb re-called the PCR reads with MiXCR. Here the sample spans around 480,000 distinct CDR3 sequences, around 23% being singletons. Material for sequencing was naive CD8+ T cells from blood, with Jurkat cell RNA spiked in. As to subset: FACS-sorted CD8+CD4-CCR7+CD45RA+ naive T cells. The receptors were sampled from a human donor in good health. Some libraries in this study had Jurkat cell RNA spiked in.

There are a few counts of this clonotype. The V and J genes are TRBV28 and TRBJ1-5; D ambiguous. The V end lost 4 bases, the J end lost 0 bases, and 16 bases lay between the germline ends. Germline V gene sequence: CDR1 MDHEN, CDR2 SYDVKM. CDR3 length: 17 amino acids. CDR3 loop: CASSSPPKLDSNQPQHF. The CDR3 DNA follows: TGTGCCAGCAGTTCTCCCCCGAAGCTCGATAGCAATCAGCCCCAGCATTTT. Using reference TRBV28 and TRBJ1-5 for the parts outside the CDR3, the full variable domain is DVKVTQSSRYLVKRTGEKVFLECVQDMDHENMFWYRQDPGLGLRLIYFSYDVKMKEKGDIPEGYSVSREKKERFSLILESASTNQTSMYLCASSSPPKLDSNQPQHFGDGTRLSIL.

The J gene is TRBJ2-5, the V gene TRBV11-2; no clear D gene. V shed 7 bases and J shed 5 bases, with 14 bases lying between them. Germline V lookup: CDR1 SGHAT, CDR2 FQNNGV. The CDR3 runs 13 residues. The CDR3: CASKRTIEETQYF. Here the CDR3 DNA reads TGTGCCAGCAAGCGAACCATCGAGGAGACCCAGTACTTC.

This sequence joins TRBV3-2 and TRBJ1-5. TRBV3-2 is deemed a pseudogene. The CDR3 covers 15 residues. Here the CDR3 reads CASSQDRGAIIPQHF. The CDR3 DNA sequence: TGTGCCAGCAGCCAAGATCGTGGCGCGATCATCCCCCAGCATTTT.

Details on this clonotype: Given a much more abundant clone one base away, this may be a read error. This chain connects TRBV4-1 to TRBJ2-3; 12 bases line up with TRBD1. In germline, CDR1 is MGHRA, CDR2 YSYEKL. This CDR3 has 18 residues. CDR3: CASSQEGQGAFGTDAQYF. CDR3 nucleotide sequence: TGCGCCAGCAGCCAGGAGGGACAGGGGGCATTCGGCACAGATGCGCAGTATTTT.

The rearrangement joins TRBV4-1 to TRBJ1-1; 7 bases line up with TRBD1. The CDR3 has 18 amino acids. CDR1 and CDR2 (germline): MGHRA, YSYEKL. V trimming: 3 bases; J trimming: 6 bases; junction bases outside the gene matches: 19. CDR3 sequence: CASSHGDSATLWAPEAFF. CDR3 in DNA: TGCGCCAGCAGCCATGGGGACAGTGCAACCCTCTGGGCCCCTGAAGCTTTCTTT.

The V gene is TRBV30, the J gene TRBJ2-7; maybe TRBD1 (6 bases). V lost 3 bases and J 3 bases, leaving 12 bases between the germline ends. Germline V lookup: CDR1 GTSNPN, CDR2 SVGIG (reference sequence). This CDR3 has 13 amino acids. For the CDR3, the DNA is TGTGCCTGGAGCCGGGACACCTACTACGAGCAGTACTTC. It specifies CAWSRDTYYEQYF.

As concerns this clonotype: This may stem from a read error, because a much larger clone lies one nucleotide away. The chain links TRBV29-1 to TRBJ1-1; the match to TRBD1 covers 8 bases. The V gene's germline CDR1 is SQVTM and CDR2 ANQGSEA. The CDR3 contains 13 residues. The CDR3 DNA is TGCAGCGTGAATGGACAGGGTAACACTGCAGCTTTCTTT. Amino acids: CSVNGQGNTAAFF.

As concerns this clonotype: This may be a read error, as it is one base from a much larger clone. This chain connects TRBV27 to TRBJ1-5; a possible D gene is TRBD1 (6 bases). The CDR3 contains 15 residues. Between the trimmed V and J ends, which lost 2 bases and 7 bases, there was a span of 15 bases. Germline CDR1 is MNHEY and CDR2 is SMNVEV (reference sequence). CDR3 DNA sequence: TGTGCCAGCAGTTTAGGGGGGGGCGGGGAGCAGCCCCAGCATTTT. It yields the protein CASSLGGGGEQPQHF.

This clonotype was observed a few times. This sequence joins TRBV12-3 or TRBV12-4 and TRBJ2-3; possibly TRBD1 or TRBD2 for D (5 bases each). Trimming took off 3 bases at V and 1 base at J, with 8 bases between the two ends. This CDR3 has 14 residues. CDR3 nucleotide sequence: TGTGCCAGCAGTTTCCGGGACGGCACAGATACGCAGTATTTT. Its protein is CASSFRDGTDTQYF.

This clonotype has ten or more counts. Here the CDR3 DNA reads TGTGCCAGCAGCCCTCTGGCGGGGGGGCTATTCGAGACCCAGTACTTC. It codes for CASSPLAGGLFETQYF. This chain links TRBV6-5 with TRBJ2-5, with TRBD2 matching 9 bases. V trimming: 6 bases; J trimming: 5 bases; junction bases outside the gene matches: 13. This CDR3 region has 16 residues. CDR1 and CDR2 (germline): MNHEY, SVGAGI.

J is TRBJ1-4 and V is TRBV7-9; D is unclear. The CDR3 runs 12 residues. V was pared by 2 bases and J by 7 bases, with 5 bases between. CDR1 is SEHNR and CDR2 is FQNEAQ in the germline V gene (reference sequence). CDR3: CASSLKGEKLFF. The CDR3 DNA reads TGTGCCAGCAGCTTAAAAGGTGAAAAACTGTTTTTT. The full variable domain, its missing parts supplied by reference TRBV7-9 and TRBJ1-4, is DTGVSQNPRHKITKRGQNVTFRCDPISEHNRLYWYRQTLGQGPEFLTYFQNEAQLEKSRLLSDRFSAERPKGSFSTLEIQRTEQGDSAMYLCASSLKGEKLFFGSGTQLSVL.

This clonotype showed up just a few times. This sequence joins TRBV18 and TRBJ2-7; D could derive from TRBD1 or TRBD2 (5 bases each). Per germline, CDR1 KGHSH and CDR2 LQKENI. The CDR3 is 13 amino acids. Trimming removed 4 bases at V and 8 bases at J, with 15 bases between. CDR3 region: CASSLPGGNQQYF. The CDR3 coding sequence is TGTGCCAGCTCACTGCCTGGGGGAAACCAGCAGTACTTC.

CDR3 bases: TGTGCCAGCAGTTACTTTAGCGGGAGGGCCGAATACAATGAGCAGTTCTTC. Translated, it gives CASSYFSGRAEYNEQFF. The genes are TRBV6-5 and TRBJ2-1; 11 nucleotides line up with TRBD2. Trimming took 1 base from V and 4 from J; bases not matched to a gene: 6. Germline lookup yields CDR1 MNHEY and CDR2 SVGAGI. This CDR3 has 17 residues.

The chain uses TRBV19 and TRBJ2-1; no definite D call. V was clipped by 5 bases and J by 9 bases, with 14 bases between them. The CDR3 has 13 residues. Germline V lookup: CDR1 LNHDA, CDR2 SQIVND (reference sequence). CDR3 sequence reads: CASSAFSKVEQFF. The CDR3 nucleotides read TGTGCCAGTAGTGCCTTTAGCAAGGTTGAGCAGTTCTTC.

To note about this clonotype: An end of the junction differs from the germline gene, which may be a read error. J is TRBJ1-1 and V is TRBV7-9; D call uncertain. The CDR3 covers 15 residues. Per germline, CDR1 SEHNR and CDR2 FQNEAQ (reference sequence). CDR3 residues: CASSLDNNQNTEALF. In nucleotides, the CDR3 is TGTGCCAGCAGCTTAGATAACAACCAGAACACTGAAGCTCTCTTT.

This clonotype occurred many times. The chain employs TRBV7-9 and TRBJ2-3; 7 nucleotides align to TRBD2. V was pared by 2 bases and J by 3 bases, with 11 bases of the junction left unmatched. The CDR3 runs to 17 residues. Germline V gives CDR1 SEHNR, CDR2 FQNEAQ (reference sequence). CDR3 residues: CASSLSSAGVWTDTQYF. The CDR3 nucleotides read TGTGCCAGCAGCTTATCCTCTGCGGGAGTGTGGACAGATACGCAGTATTTT.

Only a few counts were recorded for this clonotype. This chain links TRBV12-3 or TRBV12-4 with TRBJ2-7; D is ambiguous. The CDR3 length is 15 residues. V dropped 6 bases and J dropped 5 bases, with 20 bases sitting between them. The CDR3 DNA reads as TGTGCCAGCAGCAACCCGGGCCCGATAGGCAACGAGCAGTACTTC. It codes for CASSNPGPIGNEQYF.

The chain links TRBV28 to TRBJ1-1; D gene unclear. The CDR3 covers 15 residues. CDR1 is MDHEN, CDR2 SYDVKM, per germline. The V gene lost 3 bases and the J gene lost 4 bases, with 15 bases spanning the gap. The CDR3 DNA reads TGTGCCAGCAGTTTCGGTTGGGAGCTCGGCACTGAAGCTTTCTTT. This translates into CASSFGWELGTEAFF.

This clonotype was recorded a few times. The V gene is TRBV7-8, the J gene TRBJ1-3; 9 nucleotides align to TRBD1. Germline V gene sequence: CDR1 SGHVS, CDR2 FQNEAQ. The CDR3 has 17 residues. V gave up 3 bases and J gave up 0 bases; unmatched junction bases: 6. The CDR3 DNA sequence: TGTGCCAGCAGCTTCACCGGGACAGGGAACTCTGGAAACACCATATATTTT. Encoded protein: CASSFTGTGNSGNTIYF.

In its sample, this clonotype was seen a few times. The genes are TRBV21-1 and TRBJ1-1; TRBD1 reflects the table's D call only, with no check against the DNA. TRBV21-1 is tagged as a pseudogene. The length of the CDR3 is 14 residues. Here the CDR3 DNA reads TGTGCCCCCCGGAACAGCGAAAATAGAAATGAAGCTTTCTTT. Protein product: CAPRNSENRNEAFF.

In regard to this clonotype: This may stem from a read error, because a much larger clone lies one nucleotide away. V gene TRBV30 combines with J gene TRBJ2-1, with D hard to call. Deletions cut 0 bases from V and 5 bases from J, with 5 bases between. Looked up from germline, CDR1 is GTSNPN and CDR2 is SVGIG (reference sequence). The CDR3 totals 12 residues. The CDR3 reads CAWSVQDNEQFF. The CDR3 coding sequence is TGTGCCTGGAGTGTACAAGACAATGAGCAGTTCTTC.

This clonotype appeared a few times. The V and J genes are TRBV12-3 or TRBV12-4 and TRBJ2-5, with D maybe TRBD1 (5 bases). V lost 3 bases to trimming and J lost 4 bases, with 9 bases between them. The CDR3 is 13 residues long. The CDR3 here is CASSLAGRETQYF. In nucleotides, the CDR3 is TGTGCCAGCAGTTTGGCAGGGCGAGAGACCCAGTACTTC.

This clonotype has only a few counts. The chain couples TRBV28 to TRBJ2-1; possible D gene TRBD1, 6 bases. Germline assignment: CDR1 MDHEN and CDR2 SYDVKM. Deletions cut 6 bases from V and 4 bases from J, with 13 bases between. This CDR3 has 14 amino acids. CDR3 sequence (DNA): TGTGCCAGCAGGCCACCAGGACAGTACAATGAGCAGTTCTTC. Amino acids: CASRPPGQYNEQFF.

CDR3 DNA sequence: TGTGCCAGCAGCTTAGTCGCAGGGGGAACCTTTTATGGCTACACCTTC. Its translation: CASSLVAGGTFYGYTF. This chain links TRBV7-9 with TRBJ1-2; 7 bases are shared with TRBD1. The CDR3 is made up of 16 amino acids. Trimming at V came to 1 base and at J to 5 bases, leaving 10 bases not matched to a gene. Germline lookup yields CDR1 SEHNR and CDR2 FQNEAQ (reference sequence).

This clonotype was observed many times. The V gene is TRBV27, the J gene TRBJ2-3; the match to TRBD1 covers 8 bases. Germline-derived CDR1 and CDR2 are MNHEY and SMNVEV (reference sequence). J lost 0 bases, V lost 2 bases, and 10 bases had no gene match. The CDR3 spans 18 residues. The CDR3 DNA sequence: TGTGCCAGCAGTTTACCCTCCGGGACAGGCGCTAGCACAGATACGCAGTATTTT. This gives the protein CASSLPSGTGASTDTQYF.

The CDR3 bases are TGTGCCTGGTGTGGGGGACAGAGCACTGAAGCTTTCTTT. Amino acids: CAWCGGQSTEAFF. The chain joins TRBV30 to TRBJ1-1, with TRBD1 matching over 7 bases. Germline V gene lookup returns CDR1 GTSNPN and CDR2 SVGIG (reference sequence). This CDR3 has 13 amino acids. V lost 5 bases and J lost 4; bases outside the gene matches: 7.

V gene TRBV21-1 combines with J gene TRBJ2-6; the listed D gene, TRBD1, was not tested against the DNA. TRBV21-1 is a pseudogene locus. The CDR3 length is 16 residues. CDR3 nucleotide sequence: TGTGCCAGCAGCACTGACCCGTCCTCTGGGGCCGACGTCCTGACATTC. This translates into CASSTDPSSGADVLTF.

J is TRBJ2-3 and V is TRBV19, with D perhaps TRBD2 (6 bases). The CDR3 totals 16 residues. Per germline, CDR1 LNHDA and CDR2 SQIVND (reference sequence). V gave up 4 bases and J gave up 6 bases, with 20 bases separating them. CDR3 in amino acids: CASSTGTTKSGDTQYF. CDR3 coding DNA: TGTGCCAGTAGTACAGGGACCACGAAAAGCGGGGATACGCAGTATTTT.

The chain is built from TRBV12-3 or TRBV12-4 and TRBJ2-3; 14 nucleotides align to TRBD2. The CDR3 loop spans 21 amino acids. The J segment lost 0 bases and the V segment lost 6 bases, leaving 17 bases of the junction unmatched. CDR3 nucleotide sequence: TGTGCCAGCAGCATTCTTGGACTAGCGGGAGGAAAAAATACTAGCACAGATACGCAGTATTTT. This encodes CASSILGLAGGKNTSTDTQYF.

This clonotype was found a few times. This rearrangement joins TRBV9 to TRBJ1-3; D is uncertain. Trimming left V 4 bases short and J 7 bases short, with 12 bases between. Per germline, CDR1 SGDLS and CDR2 YYNGEE. The CDR3 sequence is 13 residues long. CDR3 residues: CASSPARSNTIYF. CDR3 coding DNA: TGTGCCAGCAGCCCAGCAAGGAGTAACACCATATATTTT.